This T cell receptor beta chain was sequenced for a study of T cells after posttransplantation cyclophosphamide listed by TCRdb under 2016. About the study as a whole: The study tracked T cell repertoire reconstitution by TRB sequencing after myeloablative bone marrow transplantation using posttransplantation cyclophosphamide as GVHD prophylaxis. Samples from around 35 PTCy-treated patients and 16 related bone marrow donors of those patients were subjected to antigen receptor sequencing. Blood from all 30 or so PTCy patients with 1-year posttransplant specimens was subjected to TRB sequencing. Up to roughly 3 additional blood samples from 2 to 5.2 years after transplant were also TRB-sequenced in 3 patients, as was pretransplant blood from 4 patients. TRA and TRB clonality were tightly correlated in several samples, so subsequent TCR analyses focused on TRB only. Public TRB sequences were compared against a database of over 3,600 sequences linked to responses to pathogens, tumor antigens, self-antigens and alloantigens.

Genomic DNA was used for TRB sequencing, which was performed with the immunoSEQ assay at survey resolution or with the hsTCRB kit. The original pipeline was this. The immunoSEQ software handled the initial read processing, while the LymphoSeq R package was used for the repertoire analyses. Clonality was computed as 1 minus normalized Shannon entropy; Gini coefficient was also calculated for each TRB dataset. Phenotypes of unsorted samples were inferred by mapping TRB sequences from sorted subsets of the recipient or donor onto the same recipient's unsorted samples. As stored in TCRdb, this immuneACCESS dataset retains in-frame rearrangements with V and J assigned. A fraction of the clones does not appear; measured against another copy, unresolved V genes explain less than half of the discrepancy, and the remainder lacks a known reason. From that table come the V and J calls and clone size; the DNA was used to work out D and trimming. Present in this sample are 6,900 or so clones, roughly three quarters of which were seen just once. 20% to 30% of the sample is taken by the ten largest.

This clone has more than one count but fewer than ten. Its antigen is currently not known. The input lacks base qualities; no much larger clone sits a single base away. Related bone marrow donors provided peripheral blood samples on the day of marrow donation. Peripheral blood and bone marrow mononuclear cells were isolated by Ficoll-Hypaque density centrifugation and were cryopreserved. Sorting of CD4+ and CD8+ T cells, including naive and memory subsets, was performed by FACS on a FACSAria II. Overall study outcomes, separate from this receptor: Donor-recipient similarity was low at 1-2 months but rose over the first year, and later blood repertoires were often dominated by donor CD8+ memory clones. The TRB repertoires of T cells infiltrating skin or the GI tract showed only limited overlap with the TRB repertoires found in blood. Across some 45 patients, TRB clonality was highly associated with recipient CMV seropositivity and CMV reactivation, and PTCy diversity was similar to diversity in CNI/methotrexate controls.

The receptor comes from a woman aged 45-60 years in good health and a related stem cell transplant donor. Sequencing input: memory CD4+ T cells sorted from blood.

Here the CDR3 is given as CASSSVGRSSEAFF. The bases are TGTGCCAGCAGCTCGGTAGGGAGGAGCTCTGAAGCTTTCTTT. The chain employs TRBV5-5 and TRBJ1-1, with the D gene call left open. CDR1 and CDR2, per the germline V gene (reference sequence), are SGHKS and YYEKEE. V lost 3 bases and J lost 6 bases; the stretch between them is 15 bases long. The CDR3 holds 14 amino acids from the cysteine to the phenylalanine. Of all the DNA, just the CDR3 is kept, 42 bases in frame from base 1.